Below, 16 T cell receptor beta chains from the same sample are listed, as sequenced in a study of blood T cell repertoires in COVID-19. Clones were sequenced by immunoSEQ multiplex PCR, and TCRdb holds only the in-frame ones, with some missing. The data contain 250,000 or so clones, roughly four fifths of them singletons. The sequenced material came from PBMCs or T cells enriched from blood (not recorded which). All receptors derive from a man in his sixties who had recovered from COVID-19.

This clone showed up just once. J is TRBJ2-5 and V is TRBV5-5; 8 bases match TRBD2. CDR1 is SGHKS, CDR2 YYEKEE, per germline (reference sequence). V trimming: 0 bases; J trimming: 0 bases; junction bases outside the gene matches: 13. The CDR3 runs 19 residues. This chain's CDR3 is CASSLVRGGRTENQETQYF. CDR3 DNA: TGTGCCAGCAGCTTGGTTCGGGGGGGCCGGACGGAAAACCAAGAGACCCAGTACTTC.

The rearrangement uses TRBV6-2 or TRBV6-3 and TRBJ1-1; D perhaps matches TRBD1 (5 bases). V was pared by 4 bases and J by 5 bases, with 11 bases between. In germline, CDR1 is MNHEY, CDR2 SVGEGT. The CDR3 spans 13 residues. The CDR3 nucleotides are TGTGCCAGCAGTTGGAACAGGCGGACTGAAGCTTTCTTT. Amino acid sequence: CASSWNRRTEAFF.

In its sample, this clone was seen a few times. J is TRBJ2-1 and V is TRBV5-4; 7 bases are a match to TRBD2. The CDR3 is 14 amino acids. Germline V CDR1 and CDR2: SGHNT, YYREEE (reference sequence). V lost 2 bases, J lost 6 bases, and 5 bases stayed unmatched. The CDR3 here is CASSFRTRGNEQFF. The CDR3 DNA reads as TGTGCCAGCAGCTTCCGGACTAGGGGCAATGAGCAGTTCTTC.

Comment on this clone: The junction shows a germline mismatch at one end, possibly a read error. The rearrangement uses TRBV7-7 and TRBJ1-5, with 10 bases that match TRBD1. This CDR3 contains 17 residues. Germline V gene data show CDR1 as SSHAT and CDR2 as FNYEAQ (reference sequence). The CDR3 region has the DNA TGTGCTAGCAGCTGGGACAGGGGCCGCCTTTCTCGTCAGCCCCAGCATTTT. It specifies CASSWDRGRLSRQPQHF.

The J gene is TRBJ1-3, the V gene TRBV7-8; 8 bases align to TRBD1. J gave up 4 bases and V 1 base, and 9 bases lay outside the gene matches. Per the germline V gene, CDR1 is SGHVS and CDR2 is FQNEAQ. The CDR3 is 17 residues long. The CDR3 coding sequence is TGTGCCAGCAGCTTAGATGTGGACAGGGTTAAGGGAAACACCATATATTTT. Residues: CASSLDVDRVKGNTIYF.

V and J are TRBV9 and TRBJ2-3; 8 positions agree with TRBD2. The CDR3 has 16 residues. Looked up from germline, CDR1 is SGDLS and CDR2 is YYNGEE. V shed 1 base and J 0 bases; nucleotides not matched to a gene: 4. CDR3 in amino acids: CASSVLAGRSTDTQYF. The CDR3 DNA follows: TGTGCCAGCAGCGTATTAGCGGGGAGGAGCACAGATACGCAGTATTTT. Based on the CDR3 plus reference TRBV9 and TRBJ2-3, the full variable domain is DSGVTQTPKHLITATGQRVTLRCSPRSGDLSVYWYQQSLDQGLQFLIQYYNGEERAKGNILERFSAQQFPDLHSELNLSSLELGDSALYFCASSVLAGRSTDTQYFGPGTRLTVL.

The rearrangement links TRBV15 to TRBJ2-7; 8 positions agree with TRBD1. Trimming removed 1 base from V and 2 bases from J; junction bases left unmatched: 4. Germline V gene data show CDR1 as LNHNV and CDR2 as YYDKDF (reference sequence). The CDR3 consists of 15 residues. In nucleotides, the CDR3 is TGTGCCACCAGCAGAGGAGGACAGGGAGCCTACGAGCAGTACTTC. Its protein product is CATSRGGQGAYEQYF.

The chain carries TRBV5-1 and TRBJ2-7; 7 bases match TRBD1. Losses at the gene ends were 5 bases for V and 0 bases for J; bases not matched to a gene: 8. Germline values: CDR1 SGHRS, CDR2 YFSETQ. The length of the CDR3 is 15 residues. The CDR3 DNA reads as TGCGCCAGCAGGTGGCTGGGACAGACCTCCTACGAGCAGTACTTC. This encodes CASRWLGQTSYEQYF. Using reference TRBV5-1 and TRBJ2-7 for the parts outside the CDR3, the full variable domain is KAGVTQTPRYLIKTRGQQVTLSCSPISGHRSVSWYQQTPGQGLQFLFEYFSETQRNKGNFPGRFSGRQFSNSRSEMNVSTLELGDSALYLCASRWLGQTSYEQYFGPGTRLTVT.

The V and J genes are TRBV10-3 and TRBJ2-7, with TRBD2 matching over 7 bases. J gave up 5 bases and V 7 bases, and 8 bases lay outside the gene matches. Per germline, CDR1 ENHRY and CDR2 SYGVKD. The CDR3 is 13 residues long. CDR3 in DNA: TGTGCCATCATGCGGGGGACGACCGACGAGCAGTACTTC. It codes for CAIMRGTTDEQYF.

The gene calls are TRBV6-5 and TRBJ1-5; the match to TRBD1 covers 11 bases. In germline, CDR1 is MNHEY, CDR2 SVGAGI. This CDR3 spans 15 amino acids. The junction had 8 bases not matched to a gene; V was cut back by 7 bases and J by 6 bases. Here the CDR3 reads CASTLGTGGTQPQHF. The CDR3 DNA sequence: TGTGCCAGCACCTTAGGGACAGGGGGAACTCAGCCCCAGCATTTT.

This rearrangement joins TRBV11-2 to TRBJ2-2, with 11 bases identical to TRBD1. Unmatched junction bases numbered 4, after V lost 4 bases and J lost 6 bases. The CDR3 loop spans 15 amino acids. The germline V gene encodes CDR1 SGHAT and CDR2 FQNNGV. DNA for the CDR3: TGTGCCAGCAGCTACCCGGGACAGGGGGCCGGGGAGCTGTTTTTT. Its translation is CASSYPGQGAGELFF.

CDR3 loop: CSVEDWGRDSSYEQYF. In DNA form, the CDR3 reads TGCAGCGTTGAAGACTGGGGGCGGGACAGCTCCTACGAGCAGTACTTC. This chain links TRBV29-1 with TRBJ2-7, with D tentatively TRBD1 (7 bases). V lost 0 bases and J 0 bases, leaving 15 bases between the germline ends. Germline CDR1 and CDR2: SQVTM and ANQGSEA. There are 16 residues in the CDR3.

The V and J genes are TRBV2 and TRBJ1-1; 7 nucleotides match TRBD1. This CDR3 comprises 14 residues. Trimming took 6 bases from V and 0 from J; bases not matched to a gene: 4. Germline V gene data show CDR1 as SNHLY and CDR2 as FYNNEI. CDR3: CASSGGTVNTEAFF. In DNA form, the CDR3 reads TGTGCCAGCAGCGGTGGGACAGTGAACACTGAAGCTTTCTTT.

CDR3: CASSLTGHGNTEAFF. CDR3 coding DNA: TGCGCCAGCAGCTTGACGGGACACGGGAACACTGAAGCTTTCTTT. V usage is TRBV5-1 and J usage is TRBJ1-1, with D perhaps TRBD1 (6 bases). CDR1 is SGHRS, CDR2 YFSETQ, per germline. This CDR3 is built from 15 residues. The V and J ends lost 1 base and 1 base respectively, with 11 bases between them.

V is TRBV24-1 and J is TRBJ1-2, with TRBD1 identical over 8 bases. V shed 7 bases and J 0 bases; nucleotides not matched to a gene: 9. The CDR3 has 16 residues. The germline V gene has CDR1 KGHDR and CDR2 SFDVKD. The CDR3 protein is CATSSTGAETNYGYTF. CDR3 in DNA: TGTGCCACCAGCTCGACAGGGGCCGAAACTAACTATGGCTACACCTTC.

The genes are TRBV7-8 and TRBJ1-5, with a weak D call TRBD1 (6 bases). This CDR3 is 15 amino acids long. V was pared by 2 bases and J by 4 bases, with 12 bases between. From germline, CDR1 is SGHVS and CDR2 FQNEAQ. The CDR3 DNA reads as TGTGCCAGCAGCTTACAGGGGCGCGGGAATCAGCCCCAGCATTTT. This gives the protein CASSLQGRGNQPQHF. The whole variable domain, filled in from reference TRBV7-8 and TRBJ1-5, reads GAGVSQSPRYKVAKRGQDVALRCDPISGHVSLFWYQQALGQGPEFLTYFQNEAQLDKSGLPSDRFFAERPEGSVSTLKIQRTQQEDSAVYLCASSLQGRGNQPQHFGDGTRLSIL.